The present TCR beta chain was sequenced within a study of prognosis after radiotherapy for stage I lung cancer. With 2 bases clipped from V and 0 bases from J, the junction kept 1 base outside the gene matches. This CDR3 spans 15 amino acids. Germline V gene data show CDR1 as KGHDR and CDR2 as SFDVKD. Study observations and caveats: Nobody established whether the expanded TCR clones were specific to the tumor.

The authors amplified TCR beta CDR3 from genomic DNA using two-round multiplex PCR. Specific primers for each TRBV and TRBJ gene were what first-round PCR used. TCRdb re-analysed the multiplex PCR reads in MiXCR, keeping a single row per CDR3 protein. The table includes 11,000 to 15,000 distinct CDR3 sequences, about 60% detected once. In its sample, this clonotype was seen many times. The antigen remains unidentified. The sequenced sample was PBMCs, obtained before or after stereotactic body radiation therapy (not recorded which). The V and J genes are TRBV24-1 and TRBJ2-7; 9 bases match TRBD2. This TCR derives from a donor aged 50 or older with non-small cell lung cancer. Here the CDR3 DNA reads TGTGCCACCAGTGATTCGACTAGCGGCTCCTACGAGCAGTACTTC. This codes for CATSDSTSGSYEQYF.